Listed here are 19 T cell receptor beta chains from one sample, sequenced in a study of T-cell memory formation after mild COVID-19. TCRdb fed the 5' RACE reads into MiXCR, producing one record per CDR3 protein. The sample consists of about 350,000 distinct CDR3 sequences, approximately 14% of them appearing once. The sample consisted of PBMCs or a T cell subset sorted from them (not recorded which). The receptors stem from a man aged 18-30 years who had mild COVID-19 (a few samples of this study predate the infection). Cell type and time point are not known.

V is TRBV5-1 and J is TRBJ2-3, with 11 bases fitting TRBD2. Losses at the gene ends were 0 bases for V and 5 bases for J; bases not matched to a gene: 5. The CDR3 consists of 16 residues. Germline-derived CDR1 and CDR2 are SGHRS and YFSETQ. The CDR3 coding sequence is TGCGCCAGCAGCTTGGTGACTAGCGGGGCAGGAGATACGCAGTATTTT. Its protein product is CASSLVTSGAGDTQYF.

The chain is built from TRBV7-2 and TRBJ1-2; D perhaps matches TRBD1 (6 bases). Trimming pared 5 bases from V and 6 bases from J, leaving 10 bases between. CDR3 length: 12 amino acids. The germline gives CDR1 SGHTA, CDR2 FQGNSA. The CDR3, as DNA: TGTGCCAGCAGCACTCAGGGGCATGGCTACACCTTC. Translated: CASSTQGHGYTF. Variable domain in full (rest from reference TRBV7-2 and TRBJ1-2): GAGVSQSPSNKVTEKGKDVELRCDPISGHTALYWYRQSLGQGLEFLIYFQGNSAPDKSGLPSDRFSAERTGGSVSTLTIQRTQQEDSAVYLCASSTQGHGYTFGSGTRLTVV.

The chain recombines TRBV4-1 with TRBJ2-7; D ambiguous. Germline CDR1 is MGHRA and CDR2 is YSYEKL. Trimming took 0 bases from V and 5 from J, leaving 11 bases between them. This CDR3 has 14 residues. This chain's CDR3 is CASSQDRSGHEQYF. In DNA form, the CDR3 reads TGCGCCAGCAGCCAAGATCGGTCGGGCCACGAGCAGTACTTC.

This clonotype came up many times. This sequence joins TRBV7-2 and TRBJ2-7, with D maybe TRBD2 (6 bases). The CDR3 loop spans 12 amino acids. V lost 4 bases, J lost 8 bases, and 12 bases lay in between. Germline assignment: CDR1 SGHTA and CDR2 FQGNSA. The CDR3 nucleotides are TGTGCCAGCAGCTCTATAGCGGAAAAGCAGTACTTC. This encodes CASSSIAEKQYF.

On this clonotype itself: Just one base apart from a much larger clone, this may be a read error. The rearrangement uses TRBV28 and TRBJ2-5; D possibly corresponds to TRBD2 (5 bases). Per germline, CDR1 MDHEN and CDR2 SYDVKM. The CDR3 contains 13 residues. The germline V and J ends were trimmed by 2 bases and 3 bases, with 7 bases remaining between them. The CDR3 loop reads CASSLNGEETQYF. The CDR3 DNA reads TGTGCCAGCAGTTTAAACGGGGAAGAGACCCAGTACTTC. The full variable domain, its missing parts supplied by reference TRBV28 and TRBJ2-5, is DVKVTQSSRYLVKRTGEKVFLECVQDMDHENMFWYRQDPGLGLRLIYFSYDVKMKEKGDIPEGYSVSREKKERFSLILESASTNQTSMYLCASSLNGEETQYFGPGTRLLVL.

The sample holds a few counts of this clonotype. This sequence joins TRBV3-2 and TRBJ1-5. TRBV3-2 is recorded as a pseudogene. This CDR3 contains 15 residues. In DNA form, the CDR3 reads TGTGCCAGCAGCCAAGATCCCAGGTCTGATCAGCCCCAGCATTTT. Protein: CASSQDPRSDQPQHF.

This clonotype was seen repeatedly, ten times or more. V and J are TRBV25-1 and TRBJ2-6; D perhaps matches TRBD2 (5 bases). Trimming shortened V by 2 bases and J by 4 bases, and 12 bases separated the two germline ends. The CDR3 spans 16 residues. CDR1 is MGHDK, CDR2 SYGVNS, per germline. The CDR3 DNA follows: TGTGCCAGCAGTGAAGCGGGCCTCTCAGGGGCCAACGTCCTGACTTTC. This codes for CASSEAGLSGANVLTF.

V gene TRBV7-2 combines with J gene TRBJ2-4, with D unresolved. CDR1 and CDR2 from the germline V gene are SGHTA and FQGNSA. V gave up 1 base and J gave up 0 bases, with 7 bases separating them. The CDR3 covers 15 residues. The CDR3 nucleotides read TGTGCCAGCAGCTTAGTCCGCACAGCCAAAAACATTCAGTACTTC. Amino acids: CASSLVRTAKNIQYF.

CDR3 region: CASSQEWGQNTQYF. CDR3 nucleotides: TGCGCCAGCAGCCAAGAATGGGGGCAAAATACGCAGTATTTT. The rearrangement links TRBV4-3 to TRBJ2-3; D possibly corresponds to TRBD1 (6 bases). The germline V gene encodes CDR1 LGHNA and CDR2 YSLEER. The CDR3 is 14 amino acids. The V end was cut by 0 bases, the J end by 7 bases, with 11 bases between.

The rearrangement joins TRBV7-9 to TRBJ1-5; D may be TRBD1 (6 bases). The V end was cut by 3 bases, the J end by 5 bases, with 11 bases between. From germline, CDR1 is SEHNR and CDR2 FQNEAQ (reference sequence). The length of the CDR3 is 14 residues. The CDR3 nucleotides are TGTGCCAGCAGCTTTAACAGGGACGATCAGCCCCAGCATTTT. Translating gives CASSFNRDDQPQHF.

The gene calls are TRBV4-2 and TRBJ1-1, with a possible D match to TRBD1 (6 bases). The CDR3 covers 15 residues. Germline CDR1 reads LGHNA; CDR2 reads YNFKEQ. V lost 0 bases and J 7 bases, leaving 15 bases between the germline ends. The CDR3 sequence is CASSQDWGRLDEAFF. CDR3 DNA sequence: TGTGCCAGCAGCCAAGATTGGGGGCGCCTTGATGAAGCTTTCTTT.

The chain combines TRBV3-1 with TRBJ2-1; D gene unclear. CDR1 and CDR2 from the germline V gene are LGHDT and YNNKEL (reference sequence). V was cut by 0 bases and J by 3 bases, with 12 bases left in between. CDR3 size: 16 residues. DNA of the CDR3: TGTGCCAGCAGCCAAGAACCGGTTGAAATCTACAATGAGCAGTTCTTC. Its protein is CASSQEPVEIYNEQFF.

V is TRBV28 and J is TRBJ2-5; D is perhaps TRBD1 (6 bases). CDR1 is MDHEN, CDR2 SYDVKM, per germline. CDR3 length equals 14 residues. The ends were cut back, 6 bases at V and 4 bases at J, with 15 bases in the middle. CDR3 residues: CASRSTGLGETQYF. Here the CDR3 DNA reads TGTGCCAGCAGATCAACAGGGCTAGGAGAGACCCAGTACTTC.

J is TRBJ2-2 and V is TRBV12-3 or TRBV12-4, with D perhaps given as TRBD1 or TRBD2 (5 bases each). V was clipped by 6 bases and J by 5 bases, with 10 bases between them. The CDR3 runs 13 residues. CDR3 protein: CASSRQRTGELFF. The DNA of the CDR3 is TGTGCCAGCAGCCGACAGCGGACCGGGGAGCTGTTTTTT.

The chain links TRBV5-4 to TRBJ1-6; 8 bases are a match to TRBD1. The CDR3 sequence is 14 residues long. Germline values: CDR1 SGHNT, CDR2 YYREEE (reference sequence). V was clipped by 2 bases and J by 5 bases; unmatched bases: 0. The CDR3, as DNA: TGTGCCAGCAGCTTACAGGGGGATAATTCACCCCTCCACTTT. Translating it yields CASSLQGDNSPLHF.

This clonotype was seen at least ten times. The chain has TRBV7-9 and TRBJ2-1, with D perhaps matching TRBD1 (5 bases). V was trimmed by 5 bases and J by 4 bases, leaving 21 bases between them. The CDR3 length is 17 residues. CDR1 is SEHNR, CDR2 FQNEAQ, per germline (reference sequence). Here the CDR3 reads CASSPRTRETVYNEQFF. The CDR3 DNA follows: TGTGCCAGCAGCCCCCGCACCAGGGAAACGGTTTACAATGAGCAGTTCTTC. Full variable domain (missing parts from reference TRBV7-9 and TRBJ2-1): DTGVSQNPRHKITKRGQNVTFRCDPISEHNRLYWYRQTLGQGPEFLTYFQNEAQLEKSRLLSDRFSAERPKGSFSTLEIQRTEQGDSAMYLCASSPRTRETVYNEQFFGPGTRLTVL.

The genes are TRBV6-5 and TRBJ2-2; D not resolved. From germline, CDR1 is MNHEY and CDR2 SVGAGI. The CDR3 runs 14 residues. V gave up 7 bases and J gave up 2 bases, with 11 bases separating them. The CDR3 nucleotides read TGTGCCAGCACTCCAGACCTCAACACCGGGGAGCTGTTTTTT. Translation: CASTPDLNTGELFF.

V is TRBV21-1 and J is TRBJ1-3. TRBV21-1 is labeled a pseudogene. This CDR3 is built from 16 residues. CDR3 coding DNA: TGTGCCAGCAGCTCTTCGCAGGGTAGCGGAGGAAACACCATATATTTT. Its translation: CASSSSQGSGGNTIYF.

This clonotype was recorded a few times. J is TRBJ1-2 and V is TRBV12-3 or TRBV12-4; D is uncertain. The CDR3 contains 13 residues. Trimming took 6 bases from V and 4 from J, leaving 12 bases between them. The CDR3, as DNA: TGTGCCAGCAGCCCCGGACGGACCTATGGCTACACCTTC. The encoded protein is CASSPGRTYGYTF.